Below are 20 T cell receptor beta chains sequenced from a single sample in a study of T-cell memory formation after mild COVID-19. TCRdb re-called the 5' RACE reads through MiXCR, storing one row per CDR3 protein. The sample lists 50,000 or so distinct CDR3 sequences; roughly a tenth were seen once. Sequences were obtained from PBMCs or a T cell subset sorted from them (not recorded which). Source of these receptors: an adult woman who had mild COVID-19 (a few samples of this study predate the infection). Cell type and time point are not known.

The genes are TRBV28 and TRBJ2-7, with 9 positions matching TRBD2. V shed 5 bases, J shed 6 bases, and the junction held 14 bases outside the gene matches. There are 16 residues in the CDR3. Germline lookup yields CDR1 MDHEN and CDR2 SYDVKM. The DNA of the CDR3 is TGTGCCAGCAGTACATTTAGCGGGAGAACCCTGGCCGAGCAGTACTTC. Protein sequence: CASSTFSGRTLAEQYF. The full variable domain, in which reference TRBV28 and TRBJ2-7 provide the parts outside the CDR3, is DVKVTQSSRYLVKRTGEKVFLECVQDMDHENMFWYRQDPGLGLRLIYFSYDVKMKEKGDIPEGYSVSREKKERFSLILESASTNQTSMYLCASSTFSGRTLAEQYFGPGTRLTVT.

The rearrangement joins TRBV6-6 to TRBJ2-7; 9 bases line up with TRBD1. This CDR3 comprises 15 residues. The trim removed 0 bases at V and 4 bases at J, leaving 4 bases unmatched. Germline V lookup: CDR1 MNHNY, CDR2 SVGAGI (reference sequence). CDR3 in amino acids: CASSYSGQGGYEQYF. In DNA, the CDR3 is TGTGCCAGCAGTTACTCGGGACAGGGCGGTTACGAGCAGTACTTC.

The chain is built from TRBV5-1 and TRBJ2-6, with a tentative D call TRBD1 (5 bases). The CDR3 contains 17 residues. CDR1 is SGHRS and CDR2 is YFSETQ in the germline V gene. Trimming removed 2 bases from V and 3 bases from J, with 15 bases in between. The DNA of the CDR3 is TGCGCCAGCAGCTTAAGTGGGGCTAAGTTTGGGGCCAACGTCCTGACTTTC. Its protein is CASSLSGAKFGANVLTF.

There are a few counts of this clonotype. The CDR3 nucleotides are TGTGCCAGCAGTTACTCCCAACGGGGGTACGAGCAGTACTTC. It encodes CASSYSQRGYEQYF. The chain has TRBV6-5 and TRBJ2-7, with a weak D call TRBD2 (6 bases). V was cut by 0 bases and J by 4 bases, with 10 bases left in between. Germline assignment: CDR1 MNHEY and CDR2 SVGAGI. This CDR3 is built from 14 residues.

The chain links TRBV20-1 to TRBJ2-2; 10 positions agree with TRBD2. Germline V gene data show CDR1 as DFQATT and CDR2 as SNEGSKA (reference sequence). The CDR3 consists of 19 residues. V trimming: 1 base; J trimming: 3 bases; junction bases outside the gene matches: 14. The DNA of the CDR3 is TGCAGTGCTAGAGCCCCTGGGAATAGCGGGGGGTGGGACACCGGGGAGCTGTTTTTT. This gives the protein CSARAPGNSGGWDTGELFF.

The sample holds many counts of this clonotype. J is TRBJ2-7 and V is TRBV20-1; the match to TRBD2 covers 7 bases. J lost 2 bases, V lost 5 bases, and 9 bases had no gene match. Germline V gene lookup returns CDR1 DFQATT and CDR2 SNEGSKA (reference sequence). This CDR3 has 14 residues. This CDR3 reads CSAQTGGATYEQYF. Here the CDR3 DNA reads TGCAGTGCTCAGACGGGGGGAGCAACCTACGAGCAGTACTTC.

This clonotype occurred many times. The chain uses TRBV29-1 and TRBJ2-7; tentative D call: TRBD1 (5 bases). Per germline, CDR1 SQVTM and CDR2 ANQGSEA. The CDR3 has 13 amino acids. V was pared by 4 bases and J by 1 base, with 11 bases between. CDR3 sequence reads: CSVGAGKSYEQYF. As DNA, the CDR3 is TGCAGCGTTGGGGCAGGGAAGTCCTACGAGCAGTACTTC.

This clonotype has more than one count but fewer than ten. This chain links TRBV2 with TRBJ2-7; no reliable D call. Germline V gene sequence: CDR1 SNHLY, CDR2 FYNNEI. CDR3 length equals 12 residues. The V end was cut by 6 bases, the J end by 4 bases, with 10 bases between. The CDR3 nucleotides are TGTGCCAGCAGGGCCCACCTGTACGAGCAGTACTTC. Translated, it gives CASRAHLYEQYF. Supplemented by reference TRBV2 and TRBJ2-7, the full variable domain reads EPEVTQTPSHQVTQMGQEVILRCVPISNHLYFYWYRQILGQKVEFLVSFYNNEISEKSEIFDDQFSVERPDGSNFTLKIRSTKLEDSAMYFCASRAHLYEQYFGPGTRLTVT.

The chain has TRBV12-3 or TRBV12-4 and TRBJ1-1; possibly TRBD1 for D (6 bases). Trimming stripped 2 bases from V and 3 bases from J, with 7 bases between. The CDR3 spans 13 residues. The CDR3, as DNA: TGTGCCAGCAGTTTAACAGGGTACACTGAAGCTTTCTTT. Translated, it gives CASSLTGYTEAFF.

V usage is TRBV11-3 and J usage is TRBJ2-1; D tentatively reads TRBD1 or TRBD2 (7 bases each). The germline CDR1 and CDR2 sequences are SGHNT and YENEEA. CDR3 length: 17 residues. Trimming took off 5 bases at V and 1 base at J, with 18 bases between the two ends. The CDR3 DNA sequence: TGTGCCAGCAGCCAGGGGGAGGGCCTAGGGTCCTACAATGAGCAGTTCTTC. Translating gives CASSQGEGLGSYNEQFF.

Here the CDR3 DNA reads TGTGCCAGCAGTTTAAGACAGGGGGTGAACACTGAAGCTTTCTTT. Its protein product is CASSLRQGVNTEAFF. The rearrangement links TRBV12-3 or TRBV12-4 to TRBJ1-1; 9 nucleotides align to TRBD1. The CDR3 consists of 15 residues. The V gene end was trimmed by 2 bases and the J gene end by 0 bases; junction bases not matched to a gene: 1.

This clonotype has just a few counts. The rearrangement links TRBV11-1 to TRBJ2-1; the match to TRBD2 covers 9 bases. The length of the CDR3 is 13 residues. With 5 bases clipped from V and 13 bases from J, the junction kept 9 bases outside the gene matches. In germline, CDR1 is SGHAT, CDR2 FQDESV (reference sequence). The CDR3 DNA reads TGTGCCAGCAGCGTCGTCAGCGGGAGGTATCAGTTCTTC. Translation gives CASSVVSGRYQFF.

The chain has TRBV20-1 and TRBJ2-7, with D unresolved. The CDR3 length is 14 residues. Germline CDR1 reads DFQATT; CDR2 reads SNEGSKA (reference sequence). V dropped 3 bases and J dropped 4 bases, with 16 bases sitting between them. In DNA form, the CDR3 reads TGCAGTGCTAGGGAAGGCAACAAGGTGTACGAGCAGTACTTC. Translated: CSAREGNKVYEQYF.

This clonotype has just a few counts. This chain connects TRBV7-3 to TRBJ1-2; maybe TRBD1 (5 bases). The CDR3 runs to 15 residues. The germline V gene encodes CDR1 SGHTA and CDR2 FQGTGA. The ends were cut back, 5 bases at V and 4 bases at J, with 17 bases in the middle. This CDR3 is CASSPAGGSGYGYTF. DNA of the CDR3: TGTGCCAGCAGCCCCGCCGGGGGATCGGGCTATGGCTACACCTTC. Variable domain in full (rest from reference TRBV7-3 and TRBJ1-2): GAGVSQTPSNKVTEKGKYVELRCDPISGHTALYWYRQSLGQGPEFLIYFQGTGAADDSGLPNDRFFAVRPEGSVSTLKIQRTERGDSAVYLCASSPAGGSGYGYTFGSGTRLTVV.

The genes are TRBV25-1 and TRBJ1-1; D call uncertain. Looked up from germline, CDR1 is MGHDK and CDR2 is SYGVNS. V dropped 6 bases and J dropped 9 bases, with 17 bases sitting between them. The CDR3 extends over 13 amino acids. The CDR3 bases are TGTGCCAGCAGCACCCTGGGCAACACGAAAGCTTTCTTT. This codes for CASSTLGNTKAFF. The whole variable domain, remainder taken from reference TRBV25-1 and TRBJ1-1, is EADIYQTPRYLVIGTGKKITLECSQTMGHDKMYWYQQDPGMELHLIHYSYGVNSTEKGDLSSESTVSRIRTEHFPLTLESARPSHTSQYLCASSTLGNTKAFFGQGTRLTVV.

The chain is built from TRBV19 and TRBJ2-2; D is undetermined. Germline V gene data show CDR1 as LNHDA and CDR2 as SQIVND (reference sequence). The CDR3 sequence is 13 residues long. V dropped 7 bases and J dropped 7 bases, with 13 bases sitting between them. Here the CDR3 DNA reads TGTGCCAGTACCTCGGTCCCTTACGGGGAGCTGTTTTTT. Its translation is CASTSVPYGELFF.

This clonotype appeared many times. The chain is built from TRBV25-1 and TRBJ2-2, with D possibly being TRBD2 (5 bases). The CDR3 is made up of 15 amino acids. The V gene's germline CDR1 is MGHDK and CDR2 SYGVNS. Trimming took 4 bases from V and 3 from J, leaving 12 bases between them. The CDR3 DNA follows: TGTGCCAGCAGTGGGTCCGGGGTACACACCGGGGAGCTGTTTTTT. It translates to CASSGSGVHTGELFF.

V usage is TRBV4-1 and J usage is TRBJ2-1; TRBD2 aligns across 8 bases. Looked up from germline, CDR1 is MGHRA and CDR2 is YSYEKL. V dropped 1 base and J dropped 9; count of bases not matched to a gene: 8. The CDR3 loop spans 15 amino acids. CDR3 loop: CASSQAGGRVSEQFF. The DNA for the CDR3 is TGCGCCAGCAGCCAAGCGGGGGGGCGGGTTTCTGAGCAGTTCTTC.

The chain uses TRBV7-2 and TRBJ2-7, with 8 bases matching TRBD2. V shed 2 bases, J shed 2 bases, and the junction held 8 bases outside the gene matches. The CDR3 covers 16 residues. CDR1 is SGHTA and CDR2 is FQGNSA in the germline V gene. CDR3 region: CASSLRASGSTYEQYF. The CDR3 DNA follows: TGTGCCAGCAGCTTACGTGCTAGCGGGTCCACCTACGAGCAGTACTTC.

This clonotype was counted between two and nine times. V and J are TRBV4-3 and TRBJ2-7; no definite D call. This CDR3 has 14 amino acids. V lost 1 base, J lost 3 bases, and 10 bases lay in between. CDR1 is LGHNA, CDR2 YSLEER, per germline. The chain's CDR3 is CASSQGQEGYEQYF. Here the CDR3 DNA reads TGCGCCAGCAGCCAAGGTCAGGAAGGCTACGAGCAGTACTTC.